This entry is about one T cell receptor (beta chain). Its specificity is not known. TCRdb re-analysed the multiplex PCR reads in MiXCR, keeping a single row per CDR3 protein. The sample has approximately 15,000 distinct CDR3 sequences, around 57% seen once. This record comes from a study of breast tumors, draining lymph nodes, adjacent tissues. Study results and limitations: Luminal-like breast cancer showed significantly greater tumor-nontumor repertoire similarity than basal-like breast cancer did. Tumors had less TCR diversity than lymph nodes, more than nontumor tissue. Data only fit, rather than demonstrated, lymph node origin of most tumor T cells. The data were judged consistent with most tumor T cells coming from lymph node and expanding in tumor.

Germline V CDR1 and CDR2: DFQATT, SNEGSKA (reference sequence). The CDR3 is 14 amino acids. V dropped 4 bases and J dropped 9; count of bases not matched to a gene: 11. This receptor was identified in a female donor with breast cancer. Some clones in this sample may be carry-over from other donors' samples. The chain employs TRBV20-1 and TRBJ2-7, with TRBD2 identical over 11 bases. Source material: tumor-adjacent breast tissue. The CDR3 sequence: CSATGSGRACRQYF. CDR3 in DNA: TGCAGTGCTACCGGTAGCGGGAGGGCCTGCAGGCAGTACTTC.